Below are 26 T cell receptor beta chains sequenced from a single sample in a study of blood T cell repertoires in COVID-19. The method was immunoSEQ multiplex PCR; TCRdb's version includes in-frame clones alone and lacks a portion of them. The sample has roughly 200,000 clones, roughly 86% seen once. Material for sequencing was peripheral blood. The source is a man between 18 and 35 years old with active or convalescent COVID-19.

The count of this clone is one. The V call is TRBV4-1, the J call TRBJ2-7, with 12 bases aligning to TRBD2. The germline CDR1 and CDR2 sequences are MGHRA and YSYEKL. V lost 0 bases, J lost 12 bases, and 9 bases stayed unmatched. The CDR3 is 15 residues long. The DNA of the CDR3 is TGCGCCAGCAGCCAAGATCGACTAGCGGGAGTTCTGACGTACTTC. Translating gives CASSQDRLAGVLTYF.

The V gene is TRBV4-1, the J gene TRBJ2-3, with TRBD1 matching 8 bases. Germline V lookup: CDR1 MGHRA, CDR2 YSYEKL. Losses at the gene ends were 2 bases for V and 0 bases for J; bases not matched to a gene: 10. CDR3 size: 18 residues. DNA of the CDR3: TGCGCCAGCAGCCAATTCGTCGGGACAGGCGTTAGCACAGATACGCAGTATTTT. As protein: CASSQFVGTGVSTDTQYF.

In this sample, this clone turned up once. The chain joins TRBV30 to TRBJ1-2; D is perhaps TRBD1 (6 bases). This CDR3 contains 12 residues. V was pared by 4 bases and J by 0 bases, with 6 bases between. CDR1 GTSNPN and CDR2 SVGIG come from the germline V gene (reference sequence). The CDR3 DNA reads TGTGCCTGGAACAGGGCTAACTATGGCTACACCTTC. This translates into CAWNRANYGYTF.

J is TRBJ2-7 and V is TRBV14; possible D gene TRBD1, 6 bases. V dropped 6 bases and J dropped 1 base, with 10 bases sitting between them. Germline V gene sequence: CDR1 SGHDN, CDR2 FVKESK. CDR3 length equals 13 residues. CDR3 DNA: TGTGCCAGCAGTCGCAGGGGTTCCTACGAGCAGTACTTC. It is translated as CASSRRGSYEQYF.

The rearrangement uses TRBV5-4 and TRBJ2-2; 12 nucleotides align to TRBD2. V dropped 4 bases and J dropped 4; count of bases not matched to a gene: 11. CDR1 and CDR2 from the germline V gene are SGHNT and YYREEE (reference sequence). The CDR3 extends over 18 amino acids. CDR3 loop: CASSPTSGRGRGTGELFF. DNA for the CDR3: TGTGCCAGCAGCCCGACTAGCGGGAGAGGCCGCGGCACCGGGGAGCTGTTTTTT.

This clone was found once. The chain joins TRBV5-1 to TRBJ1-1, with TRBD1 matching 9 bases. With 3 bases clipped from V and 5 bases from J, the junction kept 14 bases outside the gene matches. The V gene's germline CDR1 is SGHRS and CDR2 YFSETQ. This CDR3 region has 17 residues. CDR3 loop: CASSYATGGSRVTEAFF. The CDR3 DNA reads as TGCGCCAGCAGCTACGCAACAGGGGGCAGCCGCGTAACTGAAGCTTTCTTT.

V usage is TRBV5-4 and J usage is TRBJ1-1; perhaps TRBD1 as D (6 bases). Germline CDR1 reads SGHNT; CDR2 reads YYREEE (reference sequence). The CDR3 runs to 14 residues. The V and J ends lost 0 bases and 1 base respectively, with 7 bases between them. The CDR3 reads CASSLDRENTEAFF. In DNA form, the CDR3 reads TGTGCCAGCAGCTTGGACAGGGAGAACACTGAAGCTTTCTTT.

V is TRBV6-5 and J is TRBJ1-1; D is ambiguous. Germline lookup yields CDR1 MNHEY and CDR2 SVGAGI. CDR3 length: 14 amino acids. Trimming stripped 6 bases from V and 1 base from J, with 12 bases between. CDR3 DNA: TGTGCCAGCAGGAAAACAACAGCGAACACTGAAGCTTTCTTT. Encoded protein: CASRKTTANTEAFF.

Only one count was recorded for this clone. The CDR3 DNA is TGTGCCAGCAGCATTAGCGGGCGGCAGACCTCCTACGAGCAGTACTTC. It translates to CASSISGRQTSYEQYF. The chain employs TRBV7-6 and TRBJ2-7; 7 bases map to TRBD2. The trim removed 5 bases at V and 0 bases at J, leaving 10 bases unmatched. The CDR3 loop spans 16 amino acids. CDR1 is SGHVS, CDR2 FNYEAQ, per germline.

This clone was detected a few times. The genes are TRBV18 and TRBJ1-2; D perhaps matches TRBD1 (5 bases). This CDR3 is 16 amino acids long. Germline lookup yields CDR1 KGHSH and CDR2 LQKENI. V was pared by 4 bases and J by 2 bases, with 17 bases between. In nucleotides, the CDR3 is TGTGCCAGCTCACTCCAAACCGTGACAGACAACTATGGCTACACCTTC. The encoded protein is CASSLQTVTDNYGYTF.

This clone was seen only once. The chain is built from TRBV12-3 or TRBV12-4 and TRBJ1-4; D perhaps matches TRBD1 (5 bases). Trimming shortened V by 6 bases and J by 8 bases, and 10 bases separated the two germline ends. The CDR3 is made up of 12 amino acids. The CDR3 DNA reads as TGTGCCAGCAGCGGGACTGTAGAAAAACTGTTTTTT. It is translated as CASSGTVEKLFF.

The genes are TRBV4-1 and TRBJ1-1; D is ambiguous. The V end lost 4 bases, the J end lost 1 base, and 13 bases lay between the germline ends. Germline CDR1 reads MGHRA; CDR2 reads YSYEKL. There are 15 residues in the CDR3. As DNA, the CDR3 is TGCGCCAGCAGCCCACTCAAGAACGGGAACACTGAAGCTTTCTTT. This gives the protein CASSPLKNGNTEAFF.

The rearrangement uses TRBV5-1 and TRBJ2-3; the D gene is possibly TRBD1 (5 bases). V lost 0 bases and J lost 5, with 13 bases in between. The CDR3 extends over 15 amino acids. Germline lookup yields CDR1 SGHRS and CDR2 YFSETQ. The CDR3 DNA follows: TGCGCCAGCAGCTTGGCGGTGGCAGGGAAAGATACGCAGTATTTT. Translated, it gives CASSLAVAGKDTQYF.

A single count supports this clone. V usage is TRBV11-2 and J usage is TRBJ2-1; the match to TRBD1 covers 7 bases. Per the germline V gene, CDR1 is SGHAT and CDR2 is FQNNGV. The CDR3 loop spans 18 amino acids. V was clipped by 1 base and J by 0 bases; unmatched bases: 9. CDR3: CASSLGIDRASSYNEQFF. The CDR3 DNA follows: TGTGCCAGCAGCTTAGGGATCGACAGGGCTAGCTCCTACAATGAGCAGTTCTTC.

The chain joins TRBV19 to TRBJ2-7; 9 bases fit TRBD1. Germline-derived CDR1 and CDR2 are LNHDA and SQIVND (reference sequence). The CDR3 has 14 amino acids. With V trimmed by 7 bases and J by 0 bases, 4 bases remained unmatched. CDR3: CASTAGQGSYEQYF. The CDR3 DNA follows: TGTGCCAGTACCGCGGGACAGGGCTCCTACGAGCAGTACTTC.

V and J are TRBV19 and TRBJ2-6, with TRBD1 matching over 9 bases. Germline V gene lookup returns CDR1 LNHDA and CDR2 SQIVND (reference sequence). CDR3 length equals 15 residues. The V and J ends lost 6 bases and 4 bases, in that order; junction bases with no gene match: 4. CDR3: CASSGTGFGANVLTF. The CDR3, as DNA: TGTGCCAGTAGCGGGACAGGGTTCGGGGCCAACGTCCTGACTTTC.

The CDR3 protein is CATRGWAGTADNYGYTF. The CDR3 nucleotides are TGTGCCACCCGAGGTTGGGCCGGGACAGCCGACAACTATGGCTACACCTTC. The chain is built from TRBV19 and TRBJ1-2; 7 bases fit TRBD1. This CDR3 region has 17 residues. Trimming at V came to 10 bases and at J to 2 bases, leaving 19 bases not matched to a gene. Germline V CDR1 and CDR2: LNHDA, SQIVND (reference sequence).

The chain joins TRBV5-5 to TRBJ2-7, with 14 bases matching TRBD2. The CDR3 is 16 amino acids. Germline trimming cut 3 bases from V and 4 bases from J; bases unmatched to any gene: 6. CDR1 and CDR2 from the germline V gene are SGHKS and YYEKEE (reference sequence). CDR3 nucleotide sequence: TGTGCCAGCAGCTCCGGGACTAGCGGGAGTAGGTACGAGCAGTACTTC. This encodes CASSSGTSGSRYEQYF.

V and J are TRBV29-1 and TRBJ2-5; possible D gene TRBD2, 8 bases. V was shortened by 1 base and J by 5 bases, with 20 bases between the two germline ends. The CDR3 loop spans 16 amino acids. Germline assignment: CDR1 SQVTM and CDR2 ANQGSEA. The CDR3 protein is CSVEVGGTREGETQYF. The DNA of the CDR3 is TGCAGCGTTGAAGTAGGGGGCACCCGGGAGGGGGAGACCCAGTACTTC.

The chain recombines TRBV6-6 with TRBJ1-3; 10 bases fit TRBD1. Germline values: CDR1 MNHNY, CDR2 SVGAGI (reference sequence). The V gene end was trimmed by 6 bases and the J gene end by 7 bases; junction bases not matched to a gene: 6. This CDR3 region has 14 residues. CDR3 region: CASSRQGARNTIYF. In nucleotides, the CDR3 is TGTGCCAGCAGCCGACAGGGGGCGCGGAACACCATATATTTT.

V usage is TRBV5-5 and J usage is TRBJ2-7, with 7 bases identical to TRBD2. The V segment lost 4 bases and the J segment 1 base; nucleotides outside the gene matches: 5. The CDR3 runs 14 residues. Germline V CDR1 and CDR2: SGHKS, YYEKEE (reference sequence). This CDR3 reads CASSPSGGSYEQYF. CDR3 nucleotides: TGTGCCAGCAGCCCTTCGGGAGGTTCCTACGAGCAGTACTTC.

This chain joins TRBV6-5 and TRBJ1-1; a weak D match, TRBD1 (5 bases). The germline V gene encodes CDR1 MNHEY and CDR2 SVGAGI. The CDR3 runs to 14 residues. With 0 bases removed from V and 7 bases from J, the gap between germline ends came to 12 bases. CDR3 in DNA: TGTGCCAGCAGTTACTCCGGGGGTCCTGGTGAAGCTTTCTTT. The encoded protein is CASSYSGGPGEAFF.

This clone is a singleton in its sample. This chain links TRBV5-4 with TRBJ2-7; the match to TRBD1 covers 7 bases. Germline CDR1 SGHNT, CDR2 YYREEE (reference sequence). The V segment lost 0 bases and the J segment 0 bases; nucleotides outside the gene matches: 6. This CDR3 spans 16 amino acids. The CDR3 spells CASSLATAGGSYEQYF. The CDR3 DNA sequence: TGTGCCAGCAGCTTGGCCACGGCAGGGGGCTCCTACGAGCAGTACTTC. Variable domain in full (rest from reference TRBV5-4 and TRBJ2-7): ETGVTQSPTHLIKTRGQQVTLRCSSQSGHNTVSWYQQALGQGPQFIFQYYREEENGRGNFPPRFSGLQFPNYSSELNVNALELDDSALYLCASSLATAGGSYEQYFGPGTRLTVT.

CDR3 bases: TGTGCCAGCAGCTTAGCGGTCACGGGGGGGCCTGAGCAGTTCTTC. It encodes CASSLAVTGGPEQFF. V gene TRBV7-2 combines with J gene TRBJ2-1; 8 bases are a match to TRBD2. CDR1 is SGHTA and CDR2 is FQGNSA in the germline V gene. This CDR3 comprises 15 residues. With V trimmed by 0 bases and J by 9 bases, 7 bases remained unmatched.

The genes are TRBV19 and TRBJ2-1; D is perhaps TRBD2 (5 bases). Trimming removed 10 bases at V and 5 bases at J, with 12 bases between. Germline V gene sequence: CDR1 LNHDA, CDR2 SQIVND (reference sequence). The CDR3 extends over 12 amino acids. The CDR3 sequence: CATITGNNEQFF. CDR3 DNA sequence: TGTGCCACCATTACCGGGAACAATGAGCAGTTCTTC.

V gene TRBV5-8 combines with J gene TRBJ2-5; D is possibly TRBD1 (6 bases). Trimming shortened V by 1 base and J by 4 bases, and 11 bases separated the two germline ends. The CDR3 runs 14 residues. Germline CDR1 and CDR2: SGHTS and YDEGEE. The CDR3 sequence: CASSLSPGAETQYF. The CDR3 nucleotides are TGTGCCAGCAGCTTGAGTCCAGGGGCAGAGACCCAGTACTTC.